Listed below are T cell receptor beta chains from one sample, sequenced in a study of chemoradiotherapy in HPV16-positive cancers. The table came from immunoSEQ multiplex PCR; TCRdb's copy has only in-frame clones and leaves some out. The sample includes about 14,000 clones, around nine tenths of them seen just once. This material consisted of tumor tissue, taken from a patient who underwent chemoradiotherapy. Receptor source: a human donor with HPV-associated anogenital cancer. Both conserved end residues are part of each CDR3. A D gene is named only where the DNA matches it firmly. For some rows the clone size is stated as once, few or many, or as a class when expanded; others skip it.

clone size	D gene	V gene	J gene	CDR3 DNA	CDR3 protein
once	NA	TRBV18	TRBJ2-6	TGTGCCAGCTCAATCGGGGCCTTCGGCTCTGGGGCCAACGTCCTGACTTTC	CASSIGAFGSGANVLTF
NA	NA	TRBV11-1	TRBJ2-7	TGTGCCAGCAGCTTAGGTTTCAGGGGAGAGCAGTACTTC	CASSLGFRGEQYF
NA	NA	TRBV20-1	TRBJ2-1	TGCAGTGCCCCACGATACAATGAGCAGTTCTTC	CSAPRYNEQFF
NA	NA	TRBV6-6	TRBJ1-4	TGTGCCAGCAGTTACCCGGCCCAGGGCTATGAAAAACTGTTTTTT	CASSYPAQGYEKLFF
NA	TRBD2	TRBV5-1	TRBJ2-1	TGCGCCAGCAGCGTGGGACTAGCCCCAGGCAATGAGCAGTTCTTC	CASSVGLAPGNEQFF
NA	NA	TRBV29-1	TRBJ2-5	TGCAGCGTTGAAGGCAGAACCGAAGAGACCCAGTACTTC	CSVEGRTEETQYF
NA	TRBD2	TRBV11-2	TRBJ2-1	TGTGCCAGCACCTCCGGCGGACTAGCAGTCGTAGGTGAGCAGTTCTTC	CASTSGGLAVVGEQFF
NA	TRBD1	TRBV9	TRBJ1-1	TGTGCCAGCAGCAACACGTGGCAGGGGGACACTGAAGCTTTCTTT	CASSNTWQGDTEAFF
NA	NA	TRBV10-3	TRBJ2-6	TGTGCCATCAGTGAGGGGGCGGGTGGGGCCAACGTCCTGACTTTC	CAISEGAGGANVLTF
once	NA	TRBV9	TRBJ2-3	TGTGCCAGCAGCGTAGGGGACCGCCGAGATACGCAGTATTTT	CASSVGDRRDTQYF
NA	NA	TRBV7-9	TRBJ2-3	TGTGCCAGCAGCTGGCGTCCTACAGATACGCAGTATTTT	CASSWRPTDTQYF
NA	NA	TRBV4-3	TRBJ2-1	TGCGCCAGCAGCCGCGACAGGGAGGGTGAGCAGTTCTTC	CASSRDREGEQFF
NA	NA	TRBV7-2	TRBJ2-7	TGTGCCAGCAGCCCTCTAGCCGCGGGACCCTACGAGCAGTACTTC	CASSPLAAGPYEQYF
NA	NA	TRBV7-8	TRBJ2-6	TGTGCCAGCACCGTCAGCTCTGGGGCCAACGTCCTGACTTTC	CASTVSSGANVLTF
NA	NA	TRBV7-3	TRBJ2-1	TGTGCCAGCAGCCAGGGAAGTTACAATGAGCAGTTCTTC	CASSQGSYNEQFF
NA	TRBD1	TRBV5-1	TRBJ1-1	TGCGCCAGCAGCCACGGACAGGGGGACGGTGAAGCTTTCTTT	CASSHGQGDGEAFF
NA	TRBD1	TRBV19	TRBJ1-3	TGTGCCAGTAGCAACGACAGGGGCCCTGGAAACACCATATATTTT	CASSNDRGPGNTIYF
NA	NA	TRBV6-6	TRBJ2-6	TGTGCCAGCAGTTACGGGCCAGGGAGCGGGGCCAACGTCCTGACTTTC	CASSYGPGSGANVLTF
NA	NA	TRBV7-9	TRBJ2-5	TGTGCCAGCAGCTCTCCCTCCCTAGGTTTAGAGACCCAGTACTTC	CASSSPSLGLETQYF
NA	NA	TRBV27	TRBJ1-5	TGTGCCAGCAGTTTAATTGAGGGTGCTCAGCCCCAGCATTTT	CASSLIEGAQPQHF
NA	NA	TRBV5-4	TRBJ1-1	TGTGCCAGCAGCTCGAGGCGGGACCAGAACACTGAAGCTTTCTTT	CASSSRRDQNTEAFF
NA	TRBD2	TRBV5-1	TRBJ2-1	TGCGCCAGCAGCTTGACGACTAGCGGGAGCGGAGGAGAGCAGTTCTTC	CASSLTTSGSGGEQFF
NA	NA	TRBV7-9	TRBJ2-3	TGTGCCAGCAGCTTAGCCCAGGGGCGAGATACGCAGTATTTT	CASSLAQGRDTQYF
NA	NA	TRBV11-3	TRBJ2-7	TGTGCCAGCAGCTTATTCCCGGACCCCCGCGAGCAGTACTTC	CASSLFPDPREQYF
NA	NA	TRBV4-3	TRBJ2-1	TGCGCCAGCAGCCAAGATCCGCGTTACAATGAGCAGTTCTTC	CASSQDPRYNEQFF
NA	TRBD2	TRBV28	TRBJ2-1	TGTGCCAGCATCGAAGGACTAGCGGGAGTAGGGGAGCAGTTCTTC	CASIEGLAGVGEQFF
NA	NA	TRBV18	TRBJ2-6	TGTGCCAGCTCAAACTCTATCTCTGGGGCCAACGTCCTGACTTTC	CASSNSISGANVLTF
NA	TRBD2	TRBV5-4	TRBJ2-4	TGTGCCAGCAGCTCTAGGACTAGCGGGACTGTAAACATTCAGTACTTC	CASSSRTSGTVNIQYF
once	NA	TRBV7-2	TRBJ2-1	TGTGCCAGCAGCCCCCCAGGTGGTGAGCAGTTCTTC	CASSPPGGEQFF
NA	TRBD2	TRBV6-1	TRBJ2-3	TGTGCCAGCAGTGAGGCTAGCGGGAACTCAGATACGCAGTATTTT	CASSEASGNSDTQYF
once	TRBD2	TRBV5-1	TRBJ2-3	TGCGCCAGCAGCTTGACTAGCGGGACAGATACGCAGTATTTT	CASSLTSGTDTQYF
NA	NA	TRBV28	TRBJ2-7	TGTGCCAGCAGTGGTATCAACGAGCAGTACTTC	CASSGINEQYF
NA	NA	TRBV7-9	TRBJ1-2	TGTGCCAGCAGCCAAGACAACTATGGCTACACCTTC	CASSQDNYGYTF
NA	NA	TRBV2	TRBJ2-3	TGTGCCAGCAGTGTAACTAGCTTTGCGGATACGCAGTATTTT	CASSVTSFADTQYF
once	NA	TRBV6-5	TRBJ2-7	TGTGCCAGCTCCCGGGAATGGGTTGGAGGCTACGAGCAGTACTTC	CASSREWVGGYEQYF
once	NA	TRBV21-1	TRBJ2-7	TGTGCCAGCAGCAAAGGAAAAGGCGAGCAGTACTTC	CASSKGKGEQYF
NA	NA	TRBV20-1	TRBJ1-2	TGCAGTGCTAGAGTAGGTTATGGCTACACCTTC	CSARVGYGYTF
NA	TRBD1	TRBV11-2	TRBJ2-2	TGTGCCAGCAGACCTACCTCCGGGACAGCAAACACCGGGGAGCTGTTTTTT	CASRPTSGTANTGELFF